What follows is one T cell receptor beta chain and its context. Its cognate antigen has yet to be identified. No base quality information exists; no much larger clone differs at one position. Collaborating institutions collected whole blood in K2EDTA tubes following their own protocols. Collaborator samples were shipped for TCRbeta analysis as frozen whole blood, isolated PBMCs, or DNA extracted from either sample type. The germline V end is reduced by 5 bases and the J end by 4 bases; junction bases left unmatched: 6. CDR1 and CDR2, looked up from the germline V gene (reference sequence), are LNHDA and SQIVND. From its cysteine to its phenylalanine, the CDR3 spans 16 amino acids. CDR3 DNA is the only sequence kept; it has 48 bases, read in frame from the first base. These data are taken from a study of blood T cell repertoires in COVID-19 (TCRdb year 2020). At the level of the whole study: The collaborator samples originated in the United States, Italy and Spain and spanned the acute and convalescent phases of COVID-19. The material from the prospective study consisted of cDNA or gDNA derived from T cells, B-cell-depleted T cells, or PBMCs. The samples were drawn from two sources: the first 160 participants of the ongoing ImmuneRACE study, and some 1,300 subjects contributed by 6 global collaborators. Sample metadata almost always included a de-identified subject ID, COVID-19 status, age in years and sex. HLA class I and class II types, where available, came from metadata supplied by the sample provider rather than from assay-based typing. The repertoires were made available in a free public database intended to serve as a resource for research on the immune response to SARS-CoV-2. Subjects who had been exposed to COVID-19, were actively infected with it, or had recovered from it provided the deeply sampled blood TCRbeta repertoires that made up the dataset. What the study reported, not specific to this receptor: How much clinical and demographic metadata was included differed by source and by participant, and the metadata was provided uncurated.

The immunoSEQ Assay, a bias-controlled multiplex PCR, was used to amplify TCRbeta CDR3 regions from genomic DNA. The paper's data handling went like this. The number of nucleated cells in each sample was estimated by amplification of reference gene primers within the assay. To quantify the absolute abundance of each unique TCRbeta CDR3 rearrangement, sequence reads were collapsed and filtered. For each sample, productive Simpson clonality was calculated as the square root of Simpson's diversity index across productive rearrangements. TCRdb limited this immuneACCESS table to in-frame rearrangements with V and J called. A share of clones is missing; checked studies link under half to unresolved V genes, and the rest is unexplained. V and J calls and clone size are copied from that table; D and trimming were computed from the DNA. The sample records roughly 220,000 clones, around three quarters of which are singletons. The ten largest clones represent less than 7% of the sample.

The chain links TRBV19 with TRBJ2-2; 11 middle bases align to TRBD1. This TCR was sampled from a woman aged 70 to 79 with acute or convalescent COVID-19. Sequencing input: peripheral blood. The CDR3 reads CASSARTGGGTGELFF. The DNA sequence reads TGTGCCAGTAGTGCTCGGACAGGGGGCGGCACCGGGGAGCTGTTTTTT.